These T cell receptor beta chains were read from a single sample in a study of cytomegalovirus exposure and HLA in healthy donors. Measured with immunoSEQ multiplex PCR; TCRdb has only the in-frame clones, and not every one. Of approximately 190,000 clones detected, 75% to 90% appear once; the ten largest clones hold about 6%. Sample: PBMCs. These receptor sequences come from a man in his forties or fifties in good health and CMV-seropositive. CDR3s include the opening cysteine and the closing phenylalanine or tryptophan.

v_gene	j_gene	CDR3aa
TRBV19	TRBJ2-3	CASSIYSGVSTDTQYF
TRBV7-9	TRBJ2-5	CASSQAGGLRETQYF
TRBV9	TRBJ1-4	CASSGQGAGEKLFF
TRBV28	TRBJ2-7	CASSSEYEQYF
TRBV19	TRBJ2-4	CASSIPQTKNIQYF
TRBV7-9	TRBJ2-7	CASSPLATGSEQYF
TRBV7-9	TRBJ1-5	CASSLSVGGPQHF
TRBV18	TRBJ2-3	CASSPEDTQYF
TRBV18	TRBJ2-1	CASSPGGTSVYNEQFF
TRBV23-1	TRBJ1-1	CASSRPRWAGGGNTEAFF
TRBV5-4	TRBJ2-7	CASSLVSSPRGEQYF
TRBV30	TRBJ1-4	CAAEGAIGGLGEKLFF
TRBV9	TRBJ2-7	CASSGIRAYEQYF
TRBV7-9	TRBJ1-1	CASSLDPGAMNTEAFF
TRBV6-5	TRBJ2-1	CASSYGVGGNEQFF
TRBV7-9	TRBJ1-1	CASSATGLSTEAFF
TRBV19	TRBJ2-7	CASMEGRRQYF
TRBV9	TRBJ1-6	CASSVLDKGNSPLHF
TRBV7-2	TRBJ2-7	CASSFRGYEQYF
TRBV7-2	TRBJ2-1	CASSSRGKDNEQFF
TRBV9	TRBJ2-2	CASSATQGSVSGELFF
TRBV15	TRBJ2-7	CATSGDRGDRDEQYF
TRBV9	TRBJ1-5	CASSASGDLSNQPQHF
TRBV4-1	TRBJ1-1	CASSPTQGPTEAFF
TRBV6-5	TRBJ1-1	CASILDRGAELIF
TRBV27	TRBJ1-5	CASSTQAGLSIAGNQPQHF